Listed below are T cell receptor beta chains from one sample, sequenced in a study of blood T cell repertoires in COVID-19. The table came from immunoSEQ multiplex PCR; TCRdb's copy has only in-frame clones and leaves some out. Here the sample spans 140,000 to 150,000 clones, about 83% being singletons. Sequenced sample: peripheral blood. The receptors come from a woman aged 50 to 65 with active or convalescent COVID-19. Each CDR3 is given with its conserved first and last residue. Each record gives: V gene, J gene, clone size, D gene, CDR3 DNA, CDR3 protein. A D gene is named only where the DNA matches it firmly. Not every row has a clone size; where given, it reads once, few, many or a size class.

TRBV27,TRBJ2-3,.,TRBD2,TGTGCCAGCAGCCTGGGGAGGGCCACAGATACGCAGTATTTT,CASSLGRATDTQYF
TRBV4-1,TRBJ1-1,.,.,TGCGCCAGCAGCCCCGGGGGGGTTGTTTACACTGAAGCTTTCTTT,CASSPGGVVYTEAFF
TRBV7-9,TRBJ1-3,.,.,TGTGCCAGCAGCCTCCGGGACAACCTATCTGGAAACACCATATATTTT,CASSLRDNLSGNTIYF
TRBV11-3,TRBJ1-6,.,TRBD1,TGTGCCAGCAGCTTCCACGGACAGGGGGCTATTCCATATAATTCACCCCTCCACTTT,CASSFHGQGAIPYNSPLHF
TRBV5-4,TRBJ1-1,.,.,TGTGCCAGCAGCTTTAGTGGGGGGACTGAAGCTTTCTTT,CASSFSGGTEAFF
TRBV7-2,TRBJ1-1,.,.,TGTGCCAGCAGCCCCAGGACAGCCAGGGCTTTCTTT,CASSPRTARAFF
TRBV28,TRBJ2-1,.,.,TGTGCCAGCAGCTCAGGGTTTGAGCAGTTCTTC,CASSSGFEQFF
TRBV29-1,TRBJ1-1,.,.,TGCAGCGTCACGGACAGCCCTGAAGCTTTCTTT,CSVTDSPEAFF
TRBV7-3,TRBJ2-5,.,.,TGTGCCAGCAGCATCTCGTACCAAGAGACCCAGTACTTC,CASSISYQETQYF
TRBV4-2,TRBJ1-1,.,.,TGTGCCAGCAGCCAAGATAGAGGGCGAACCTTGAACACTGAAGCTTTCTTT,CASSQDRGRTLNTEAFF
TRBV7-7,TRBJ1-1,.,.,TGTGCTAGCAGCTTAGTGGCAGGACTGGGAAATACTGAAGCTTTCTTT,CASSLVAGLGNTEAFF
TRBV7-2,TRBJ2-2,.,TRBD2,TGTGCCAGCAGCTTAACTAGCGGGGGCCCGAACACCGGGGAGCTGTTTTTT,CASSLTSGGPNTGELFF
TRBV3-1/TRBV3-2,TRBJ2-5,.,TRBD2,TGTGCCAGCAGTCGTAGCGGGAGCAAAGAGACCCAGTACTTC,CASSRSGSKETQYF
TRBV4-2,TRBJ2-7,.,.,TGTGCCAGCAGCCAAGGTATGGGGGAGGCCTCCTACGAGCAGTACTTC,CASSQGMGEASYEQYF
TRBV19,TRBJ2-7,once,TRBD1,TGTGCCAGTAGTCCCCGGAGACAGGGTTTCCTCTCCTACGAGCAGTACTTC,CASSPRRQGFLSYEQYF
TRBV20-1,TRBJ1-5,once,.,TGCAGTGCTAGTCAGGGTAGGAGCAATCAGCCCCAGCATTTT,CSASQGRSNQPQHF
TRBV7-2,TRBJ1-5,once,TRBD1,TGTGCCAGCAGGGCCGGCAGGGGGGCTTATAGCAATCAGCCCCAGCATTTT,CASRAGRGAYSNQPQHF
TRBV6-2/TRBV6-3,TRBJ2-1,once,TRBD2,TGTGCCAGCAGTTACTCGTTGGGGACTAGCAGGAGCTCCTACAATGAGCAGTTCTTC,CASSYSLGTSRSSYNEQFF
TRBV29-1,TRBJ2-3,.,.,TGCAGCGTTGAAGGGTCGAGCGGCACAGATACGCAGTATTTT,CSVEGSSGTDTQYF